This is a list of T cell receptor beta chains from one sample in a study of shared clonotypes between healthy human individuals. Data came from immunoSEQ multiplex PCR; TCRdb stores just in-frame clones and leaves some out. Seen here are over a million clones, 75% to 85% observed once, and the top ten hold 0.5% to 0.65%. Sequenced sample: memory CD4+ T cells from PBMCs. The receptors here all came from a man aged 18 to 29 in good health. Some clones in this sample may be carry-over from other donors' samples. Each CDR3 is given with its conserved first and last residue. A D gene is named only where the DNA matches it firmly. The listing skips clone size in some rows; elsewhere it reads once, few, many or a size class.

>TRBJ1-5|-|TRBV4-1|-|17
TGCGCCAGCAGCCAAGATCGGGGACGGTTGGGCAATCAGCCCCAGCATTTT
CASSQDRGRLGNQPQHF
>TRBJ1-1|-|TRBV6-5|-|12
TGTGCCAGCAGTCGACAAACGGGGGGAGCTTTCTTT
CASSRQTGGAFF
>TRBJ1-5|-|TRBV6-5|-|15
TGTGCCAGCAGTTACTCGAGATTAGGCAATCAGCCCCAGCATTTT
CASSYSRLGNQPQHF
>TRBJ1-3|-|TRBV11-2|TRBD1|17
TGTGCCAGCAGCTTAGCCCGACAGGGGAGCTCTGGAAACACCATATATTTT
CASSLARQGSSGNTIYF
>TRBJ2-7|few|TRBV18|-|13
TGTGCCAGCAGTACGGGACTCGATTACGAGCAGTACTTC
CASSTGLDYEQYF
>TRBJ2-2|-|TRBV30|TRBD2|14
TGTGCCCGGGAGGAGGGCTGGAACACCGGGGAGCTGTTTTTT
CAREEGWNTGELFF
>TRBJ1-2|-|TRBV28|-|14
TGTGCCAGCACCAGTTTCGCCTTTAACTATGGCTACACCTTC
CASTSFAFNYGYTF
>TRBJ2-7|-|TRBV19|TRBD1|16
TGTGCCAGTAGTACCTCCCGACAGGGGTCCCCCTACGAGCAGTACTTC
CASSTSRQGSPYEQYF
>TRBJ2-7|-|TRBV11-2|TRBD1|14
TGTGCCAGCAGCTTATTAGGACAGGGCTACGAGCAGTACTTC
CASSLLGQGYEQYF
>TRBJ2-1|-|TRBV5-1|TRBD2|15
TGCGCCAGCAGCTTCAGCGGGAGTAGGTACAATGAGCAGTTCTTC
CASSFSGSRYNEQFF
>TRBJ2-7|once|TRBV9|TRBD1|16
TGTGCCAGCAGCGCTGGGGGACAGGGTAATTCCTACGAGCAGTACTTC
CASSAGGQGNSYEQYF
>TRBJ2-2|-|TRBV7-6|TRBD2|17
TGTGCCAGCAGCGCCCTAGCGGGGTATCCGGACACCGGGGAGCTGTTTTTT
CASSALAGYPDTGELFF
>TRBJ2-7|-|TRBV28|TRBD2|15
TGTGCCAGCAGTCCTAGCGGGGGCACGGGTTACGAGCAGTACTTC
CASSPSGGTGYEQYF
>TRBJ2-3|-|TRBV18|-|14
TGTGCCAGCTCACCGCCGGGGCTCACAGATACGCAGTATTTT
CASSPPGLTDTQYF
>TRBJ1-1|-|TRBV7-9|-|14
TGTGCCAGCAGCTTAGCCGGTCGAGTCATAGAAGCTTTCTTT
CASSLAGRVIEAFF